This entry lists 20 T cell receptor beta chains sequenced from one sample in a study of graft-versus-host responses after intestinal transplantation. Antigens for these TCRs are unknown. The protocol was immunoSEQ multiplex PCR, while the TCRdb copy is restricted to in-frame clones and leaves out a portion. The sample has almost 85,000 clones, roughly 91% seen once. The sample was unstimulated CD4+ T cells sorted from spleen or lymph node cells, taken before intestinal transplant. These receptors all come from a human donor who received an intestinal transplant.

The gene calls are TRBV15 and TRBJ2-1, with a weak D call TRBD2 (5 bases). CDR1 and CDR2 (germline): LNHNV, YYDKDF (reference sequence). The CDR3 has 15 amino acids. V was cut by 0 bases and J by 6 bases, with 12 bases left in between. The CDR3 loop reads CATSRDLSRGNEQFF. The CDR3 nucleotides read TGTGCCACCAGCAGAGATTTGTCTCGGGGCAATGAGCAGTTCTTC.

The rearrangement links TRBV7-2 to TRBJ1-4; 7 bases agree with TRBD1. The CDR3 loop spans 15 amino acids. The germline gives CDR1 SGHTA, CDR2 FQGNSA. J gave up 8 bases and V 1 base, and 7 bases lay outside the gene matches. CDR3 protein: CASSLEGTVPEKLFF. CDR3 nucleotides: TGTGCCAGCAGCTTAGAAGGGACAGTTCCAGAAAAACTGTTTTTT.

The chain carries TRBV7-2 and TRBJ2-2; D is unclear. V was trimmed by 2 bases and J by 4 bases, leaving 5 bases between them. From germline, CDR1 is SGHTA and CDR2 FQGNSA. The CDR3 is 13 residues long. CDR3 protein: CASSLIRTGELFF. The CDR3 DNA sequence: TGTGCCAGCAGCTTAATTCGCACCGGGGAGCTGTTTTTT. The variable domain in full, completed from reference TRBV7-2 and TRBJ2-2, reads GAGVSQSPSNKVTEKGKDVELRCDPISGHTALYWYRQSLGQGLEFLIYFQGNSAPDKSGLPSDRFSAERTGGSVSTLTIQRTQQEDSAVYLCASSLIRTGELFFGEGSRLTVL.

The V gene is TRBV19, the J gene TRBJ2-1; D might be TRBD1 (6 bases). Trimming removed 6 bases from V and 4 bases from J, with 10 bases in between. The CDR3 runs 13 residues. CDR1 and CDR2 from the germline V gene are LNHDA and SQIVND (reference sequence). CDR3 in DNA: TGTGCCAGTAGGACGGACAGTTACAATGAGCAGTTCTTC. This sequence encodes CASRTDSYNEQFF.

As for this clone: A read error may account for a junction end that differs from germline. V usage is TRBV18 and J usage is TRBJ2-1, with a possible D match to TRBD2 (6 bases). From germline, CDR1 is KGHSH and CDR2 LQKENI. This CDR3 comprises 15 residues. In DNA, the CDR3 is TGTGCCAGCCCACCACCGGAGGGTTTTAGCGATGAGCAGTTCTTC. It encodes CASPPPEGFSDEQFF.

This sequence joins TRBV30 and TRBJ2-2, with 11 bases identical to TRBD1. Germline loops: CDR1 GTSNPN, CDR2 SVGIG (reference sequence). After removal of 5 bases from V and 5 bases from J, the junction contained 10 bases not matched to a gene. CDR3 size: 16 residues. Here the CDR3 reads CAWGIRTGGATGELFF. The CDR3 nucleotides are TGTGCCTGGGGAATCCGGACAGGGGGCGCGACCGGGGAGCTGTTTTTT.

The chain has TRBV29-1 and TRBJ2-5; the D gene is possibly TRBD1 (6 bases). Germline CDR1 is SQVTM and CDR2 is ANQGSEA. The CDR3 totals 14 residues. V lost 3 bases and J 5 bases, leaving 16 bases between the germline ends. The CDR3 protein is CSVEGRAGVETQYF. In DNA form, the CDR3 reads TGCAGCGTTGAGGGGCGGGCAGGGGTGGAGACCCAGTACTTC.

This clone has more than one count but fewer than ten. In DNA form, the CDR3 reads TGTGCCAGCAGCCCAGGCCCCGGGGAGCTGTTTTTT. It yields the protein CASSPGPGELFF. The J gene is TRBJ2-2, the V gene TRBV6-6; D gene uncertain. V was pared by 6 bases and J by 6 bases, with 8 bases between. Germline V CDR1 and CDR2: MNHNY, SVGAGI (reference sequence). The CDR3 is 12 amino acids.

This clone was seen a few times. The chain is built from TRBV5-6 and TRBJ1-3, with TRBD1 as a possible D gene (6 bases). Trimming left V 2 bases short and J 4 bases short, with 16 bases between. The germline V gene encodes CDR1 SGHDT and CDR2 YYEEEE. The CDR3 covers 16 residues. CDR3 sequence reads: CASSFSPGQSGNTIYF. The CDR3 DNA reads as TGTGCCAGCAGCTTCAGTCCCGGACAGTCGGGAAACACCATATATTTT.

The chain links TRBV27 to TRBJ1-6; tentatively, D is TRBD1 (5 bases). Germline CDR1 reads MNHEY; CDR2 reads SMNVEV (reference sequence). Trimming cost V 5 bases and J 8 bases, with 19 bases left between them. CDR3 size: 16 residues. The CDR3 sequence is CASSMGYRMVDSPLHF. The CDR3 coding sequence is TGTGCCAGCAGTATGGGGTACAGGATGGTCGATTCACCCCTCCACTTT.

The chain combines TRBV9 with TRBJ1-2, with unresolved D. The germline V gene encodes CDR1 SGDLS and CDR2 YYNGEE. Trimming pared 1 base from V and 1 base from J, leaving 11 bases between. The CDR3 is 15 amino acids. CDR3 nucleotides: TGTGCCAGCAGCGTAAGTGGCAGACTTAACTATGGCTACACCTTC. This encodes CASSVSGRLNYGYTF.

This rearrangement joins TRBV19 to TRBJ2-2, with a tentative D call TRBD1 (7 bases). V was pared by 2 bases and J by 3 bases, with 10 bases between. Germline loops: CDR1 LNHDA, CDR2 SQIVND (reference sequence). This CDR3 is built from 15 residues. The DNA for the CDR3 is TGTGCCAGTAGTATACCCAGGGGGGACACCGGGGAGCTGTTTTTT. The encoded protein is CASSIPRGDTGELFF. Full variable domain (rest looked up from reference TRBV19 and TRBJ2-2): DGGITQSPKYLFRKEGQNVTLSCEQNLNHDAMYWYRQDPGQGLRLIYYSQIVNDFQKGDIAEGYSVSREKKESFPLTVTSAQKNPTAFYLCASSIPRGDTGELFFGEGSRLTVL.

The V and J genes are TRBV5-1 and TRBJ1-1; 9 bases agree with TRBD1. Germline assignment: CDR1 SGHRS and CDR2 YFSETQ. V was pared by 6 bases and J by 4 bases, with 10 bases of the junction left unmatched. The CDR3 runs 15 residues. The CDR3, as DNA: TGCGCCAGCAAACTCTGGACAGGGGAGGGCACTGAAGCTTTCTTT. Encoded protein: CASKLWTGEGTEAFF.

The J gene is TRBJ2-7, the V gene TRBV9; maybe TRBD1 (6 bases). There are 14 residues in the CDR3. Germline V gives CDR1 SGDLS, CDR2 YYNGEE. Between the trimmed V and J ends, which lost 0 bases and 2 bases, there was a span of 9 bases. CDR3 DNA sequence: TGTGCCAGCAGCGTAGGCAGGGGCCCCTACGAGCAGTACTTC. Amino acids: CASSVGRGPYEQYF.

The J gene is TRBJ1-1, the V gene TRBV2, with D possibly matching TRBD1 (5 bases). CDR1 is SNHLY, CDR2 FYNNEI, per germline. V shed 3 bases and J shed 11 bases, with 16 bases lying between them. The CDR3 spans 13 residues. Here the CDR3 DNA reads TGTGCCAGCAGTGATCAGGGCATCATTTCGGCTTTCTTT. Amino acids: CASSDQGIISAFF. The whole variable domain, filled in from reference TRBV2 and TRBJ1-1, reads EPEVTQTPSHQVTQMGQEVILRCVPISNHLYFYWYRQILGQKVEFLVSFYNNEISEKSEIFDDQFSVERPDGSNFTLKIRSTKLEDSAMYFCASSDQGIISAFFGQGTRLTVV.

The rearrangement joins TRBV6-6 to TRBJ2-2; D may be TRBD2 (7 bases). The CDR3 loop spans 15 amino acids. Germline-derived CDR1 and CDR2 are MNHNY and SVGAGI (reference sequence). Trimming pared 6 bases from V and 6 bases from J, leaving 17 bases between. The CDR3 loop is CASRERGGLAGELFF. CDR3 DNA sequence: TGTGCCAGCAGGGAGAGGGGGGGTCTGGCCGGGGAGCTGTTTTTT.

This clone was counted a single time. The J gene is TRBJ1-5, the V gene TRBV27; no clear D. CDR1 and CDR2 from the germline V gene are MNHEY and SMNVEV (reference sequence). Trimming left V 5 bases short and J 4 bases short, with 12 bases between. This CDR3 contains 14 residues. In DNA, the CDR3 is TGTGCCAGCAGTACCGCCCCGGTGAATCAGCCCCAGCATTTT. This translates into CASSTAPVNQPQHF.

This chain uses TRBV15 with TRBJ1-2, with 9 bases identical to TRBD1. Germline V lookup: CDR1 LNHNV, CDR2 YYDKDF (reference sequence). Germline trimming cut 3 bases from V and 4 bases from J; bases unmatched to any gene: 6. The CDR3 contains 15 residues. The CDR3, as DNA: TGTGCCACCAGCAGGAACAGGGGGCTGACCTATGGCTACACCTTC. Translating gives CATSRNRGLTYGYTF.

The V gene is TRBV6-5, the J gene TRBJ1-2, with 9 positions matching TRBD1. The CDR3 sequence is 14 residues long. CDR1 is MNHEY and CDR2 is SVGAGI in the germline V gene. Trimming took 6 bases from V and 7 from J; bases not matched to a gene: 9. The CDR3 reads CASRDTGGKGGYTF. The CDR3 nucleotides are TGTGCCAGCAGAGATACAGGGGGCAAAGGTGGCTACACCTTC.

The chain has TRBV21-1 and TRBJ1-2; no check of the table's D call, TRBD1, against the DNA was made. TRBV21-1 is a recognized pseudogene. The CDR3 runs 18 residues. The CDR3 sequence is CASSSRSGTGGESYGYTF. In nucleotides, the CDR3 is TGTGCCAGCAGCAGCCGTTCCGGGACAGGGGGTGAGAGCTATGGCTACACCTTC.